This T cell receptor beta chain was recovered during a study of T cell repertoires in cytomegalovirus infection. Study-wide background: The authors relied on CMV epitopes, both recently identified HLA-C-restricted and well-studied HLA-B-restricted.

This clonotype was counted many times. Antigen specificity is unknown. TCRdb used MiXCR to reprocess the reads, holding one entry per CDR3 protein. The data contain some 920,000 distinct CDR3 sequences, approximately 33% of them singletons. Study-level points and caveats: The ex vivo response was dominated by HLA-C-restricted CMV-specific TCR beta clonotypes.

The TCR originated in a human donor in good health (CMV status not recorded). Some clones in this sample may be carry-over from other donors' samples. The material sequenced was cultured CD8+ T cells from PBMCs, taken from culture after CMV antigen stimulation.

The CDR3 sequence is CASSRYGNEQYF. The DNA for the CDR3 is TGTGCCAGCAGCCGGTATGGGAACGAGCAGTACTTC. This chain joins TRBV7-9 and TRBJ2-7; D not resolved. Germline CDR1 reads SEHNR; CDR2 reads FQNEAQ (reference sequence). Trimming removed 5 bases from V and 5 bases from J, with 10 bases in between. This CDR3 is 12 amino acids long. Supplemented by reference TRBV7-9 and TRBJ2-7, the full variable domain reads DTGVSQNPRHKITKRGQNVTFRCDPISEHNRLYWYRQTLGQGPEFLTYFQNEAQLEKSRLLSDRFSAERPKGSFSTLEIQRTEQGDSAMYLCASSRYGNEQYFGPGTRLTVT.